The rows below give T cell receptor beta chains drawn from one sample of a study of OX40 agonist ivuxolimab in advanced cancers. The table came from immunoSEQ multiplex PCR; TCRdb's copy has only in-frame clones and leaves some out. The data contain about 67,000 clones, about 88% of them singletons. The sample consisted of CD4+ or CD8+ T cells sorted from blood, taken in a trial of the OX40 agonist ivuxolimab. Receptors originate from an adult with an advanced solid tumor such as melanoma, head and neck, liver or kidney cancer. Both conserved end residues are part of each CDR3. The D gene is left open where the match is weak. Size tells how often a clone was seen (once, few, many) or the class of an expanded clone, and some rows leave it out.

TRBV30	TRBJ2-3	TRBD2	-	CAFAPAGADTQYF	TGTGCCTTCGCCCCAGCGGGAGCAGATACGCAGTATTTT
TRBV5-1	TRBJ1-5	-	-	CASSLAPNQPQHF	TGCGCCAGCAGCTTAGCACCTAATCAGCCCCAGCATTTT
TRBV6-6	TRBJ2-4	-	-	CASRTELAKNIQYF	TGTGCCAGCAGGACGGAACTAGCCAAAAACATTCAGTACTTC
TRBV6-1	TRBJ1-2	-	-	CASSEAGAVGYTF	TGTGCCAGCAGTGAAGCGGGGGCGGTGGGCTACACCTTC
TRBV2	TRBJ1-3	-	-	CASRTGSGNTIYF	TGTGCCAGCAGGACAGGCTCTGGAAACACCATATATTTT
TRBV7-2	TRBJ2-3	TRBD1	-	CASSLGTARPDTQYF	TGTGCCAGCAGCCTCGGGACAGCAAGGCCAGATACGCAGTATTTT
TRBV4-2	TRBJ2-1	TRBD2	-	CASSLTSELEQFF	TGTGCCAGCAGCCTGACTAGCGAACTTGAGCAGTTCTTC
TRBV10-3	TRBJ2-1	-	once	CAIRESNEQFF	TGTGCCATCAGGGAGAGCAATGAGCAGTTCTTC
TRBV19	TRBJ2-2	-	few	CASTLNTGELFF	TGTGCCAGTACCCTGAACACCGGGGAGCTGTTTTTT
TRBV5-6	TRBJ2-7	TRBD1	-	CASSQPPGTGSLEQYF	TGTGCCAGCAGCCAACCTCCCGGGACAGGGAGTCTCGAGCAGTACTTC
TRBV19	TRBJ2-3	-	-	CASSIDPAGGTDTQYF	TGTGCCAGTAGTATAGATCCCGCCGGCGGCACAGATACGCAGTATTTT
TRBV7-3	TRBJ2-3	TRBD1	-	CASSSQGTGLLDTQYF	TGTGCCAGCAGCTCCCAGGGGACAGGGTTATTAGATACGCAGTATTTT
TRBV27	TRBJ2-5	-	-	CASSVRVSETQYF	TGTGCCAGCAGTGTGAGGGTTTCAGAGACCCAGTACTTC
TRBV28	TRBJ1-5	-	-	CASSVIGQGNQPQHF	TGTGCCAGCAGTGTCATTGGGCAAGGGAATCAGCCCCAGCATTTT
TRBV5-1	TRBJ2-5	TRBD1	-	CASSLEDRDETQYF	TGCGCCAGCAGCTTGGAGGACAGGGATGAGACCCAGTACTTC
TRBV2	TRBJ2-3	TRBD2	-	CASSRGEGRYGTQYF	TGTGCCAGCAGTCGGGGGGAGGGTAGATATGGTACGCAGTATTTT
TRBV6-1	TRBJ1-5	-	-	CASNTGRQPQHF	TGTGCCAGCAATACAGGGCGCCAGCCCCAGCATTTT
TRBV6-5	TRBJ1-1	-	once	CASNPGRLNTEAFF	TGTGCCAGCAATCCCGGACGGCTGAACACTGAAGCTTTCTTT
TRBV28	TRBJ2-7	TRBD1	-	CASNRDRGLYEQYF	TGTGCCAGCAATCGGGACAGGGGACTTTACGAGCAGTACTTC
TRBV5-1	TRBJ2-2	-	-	CASSPPLTTGELFF	TGCGCCAGCAGCCCGCCTCTCACGACCGGGGAGCTGTTTTTT
TRBV2	TRBJ1-3	TRBD1	-	CASKQGATGNTIYF	TGTGCCAGCAAGCAGGGGGCCACTGGAAACACCATATATTTT
TRBV4-1	TRBJ1-1	-	-	CASSQNKQGGTEAFF	TGCGCCAGCAGCCAAAATAAACAGGGTGGCACTGAAGCTTTCTTT
TRBV19	TRBJ2-3	-	-	CASSILTGTDTQYF	TGTGCCAGTAGTATTCTAACAGGTACAGATACGCAGTATTTT
TRBV18	TRBJ2-3	-	-	CASSISADYTDTQYF	TGTGCCAGCTCTATCAGCGCCGATTACACAGATACGCAGTATTTT
TRBV28	TRBJ2-3	-	-	CASIPPGVPVPTDTQYF	TGTGCCAGCATCCCTCCGGGGGTCCCGGTCCCCACAGATACGCAGTATTTT
TRBV5-1	TRBJ1-1	TRBD1	-	CASSLQGPPDGAFF	TGCGCCAGCAGCTTACAGGGGCCCCCCGACGGAGCTTTCTTT
TRBV7-2	TRBJ2-5	-	few	CASSLVTGETQYF	TGTGCCAGCAGCTTAGTCACCGGGGAGACCCAGTACTTC
TRBV9	TRBJ2-3	-	-	CASSSGPPHTDTQYF	TGTGCCAGCAGCTCGGGACCACCGCACACAGATACGCAGTATTTT
TRBV5-4	TRBJ2-3	-	-	CASSTYTDTQYF	TGTGCCAGCAGTACTTACACAGATACGCAGTATTTT
TRBV2	TRBJ2-7	TRBD1	-	CASSLDRAHEQYF	TGTGCCAGCAGTTTAGACAGGGCCCACGAGCAGTACTTC
TRBV7-8	TRBJ2-7	TRBD2	-	CASSWGLATEQYF	TGTGCCAGCAGCTGGGGACTAGCTACCGAGCAGTACTTC
TRBV7-3	TRBJ2-1	TRBD1	few	CASSSITGDEQFF	TGTGCCAGCAGCTCGATAACAGGGGATGAGCAGTTCTTC
TRBV7-6	TRBJ2-7	TRBD2	-	CASSTGTIYEQYF	TGTGCCAGCAGCACCGGGACTATCTACGAGCAGTACTTC
TRBV7-8	TRBJ2-4	TRBD2	-	CASSLVGLAGGAKNIQYF	TGTGCCAGCAGTCTCGTGGGACTAGCGGGGGGGGCCAAAAACATTCAGTACTTC
TRBV7-2	TRBJ2-7	TRBD1	-	CASSPRWDRVWSEQYF	TGTGCCAGCAGCCCCCGATGGGACAGGGTATGGAGCGAGCAGTACTTC
TRBV7-9	TRBJ2-7	TRBD1	once	CASSLGDSAYEQYF	TGTGCCAGCAGCTTAGGGGACAGTGCCTACGAGCAGTACTTC
TRBV5-4	TRBJ1-2	-	-	CASSLAGVANYGYTF	TGTGCCAGCAGCTTGGCAGGGGTCGCTAACTATGGCTACACCTTC
TRBV6-5	TRBJ1-6	-	-	CASTPGGANNSPLHF	TGTGCCAGCACCCCGGGGGGGGCCAATAATTCACCCCTCCACTTT
TRBV19	TRBJ2-6	-	-	CATRLPGDGANVLTF	TGTGCCACTCGGCTGCCAGGGGATGGGGCCAACGTCCTGACTTTC
TRBV7-2	TRBJ2-3	TRBD2	-	CASSLGLAGNTQYF	TGTGCCAGCAGCTTGGGACTAGCGGGCAATACGCAGTATTTT
TRBV2	TRBJ2-1	-	-	CASSLEYEQFF	TGTGCCAGCAGTTTAGAGTATGAGCAGTTCTTC
TRBV28	TRBJ2-2	-	-	CASSPGFNTGELFF	TGTGCCAGCAGCCCGGGGTTCAACACCGGGGAGCTGTTTTTT
TRBV15	TRBJ2-7	TRBD1	-	CATSRGGTGRYEQYF	TGTGCCACCAGCAGAGGTGGGACAGGGCGTTACGAGCAGTACTTC
TRBV4-2	TRBJ2-7	TRBD2	-	CASSQETSVSYEQYF	TGTGCCAGCAGCCAAGAGACTAGCGTCTCCTACGAGCAGTACTTC
TRBV6-5	TRBJ2-2	TRBD1	-	CASSPGTGYTGELFF	TGTGCCAGCAGTCCCGGGACAGGGTACACCGGGGAGCTGTTTTTT
TRBV30	TRBJ1-5	-	-	CAWSRQDNQPQHF	TGTGCCTGGAGTAGACAGGACAATCAGCCCCAGCATTTT
TRBV7-9	TRBJ2-7	TRBD1	-	CASSLAPGQGAYEQYF	TGTGCCAGCAGCTTAGCGCCCGGACAGGGGGCCTACGAGCAGTACTTC
TRBV15	TRBJ1-3	-	-	CATSRQGPGNTIYF	TGTGCCACCAGCAGGCAGGGGCCTGGAAACACCATATATTTT
TRBV9	TRBJ2-3	TRBD2	-	CASSVTSGTGDTQYF	TGTGCCAGCAGCGTGACTAGCGGGACAGGAGATACGCAGTATTTT
TRBV28	TRBJ2-5	TRBD1	-	CASSLTGGETQYF	TGTGCCAGCAGTTTGACAGGGGGAGAGACCCAGTACTTC
TRBV27	TRBJ2-7	TRBD2	-	CASSSSGSGGSYEQYF	TGTGCCAGCAGCAGTTCAGGGAGCGGGGGATCCTACGAGCAGTACTTC
TRBV28	TRBJ1-4	TRBD1	-	CASSFGTGEKLFF	TGTGCCAGCAGTTTTGGGACAGGAGAAAAACTGTTTTTT